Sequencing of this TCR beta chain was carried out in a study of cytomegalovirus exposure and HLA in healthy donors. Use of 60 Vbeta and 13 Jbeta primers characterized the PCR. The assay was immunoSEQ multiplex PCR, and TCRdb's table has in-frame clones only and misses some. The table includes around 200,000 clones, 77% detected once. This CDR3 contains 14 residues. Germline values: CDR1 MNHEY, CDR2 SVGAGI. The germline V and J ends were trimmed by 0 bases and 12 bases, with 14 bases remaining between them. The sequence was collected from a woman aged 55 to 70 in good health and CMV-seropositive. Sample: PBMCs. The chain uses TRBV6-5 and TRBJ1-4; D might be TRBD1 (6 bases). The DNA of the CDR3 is TGTGCCAGCAGTTACTCGAAAGGGGGTTGGGAACTGTTTTTT. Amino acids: CASSYSKGGWELFF.